This TCR beta chain was retrieved from a study of T cell responses to AZD1222 COVID-19 vaccine (dated by TCRdb to the early 2020s). About the full investigation: TCR sequencing was performed for over 230 trial participants, of whom some 200 were given two doses of AZD1222 and roughly 25 were given two doses of MenACWY control vaccine. Trial participants were enrolled by age into 18-55, 56-69 and 70-plus year subgroups, with 148, 28 and 57 TCR-sequenced participants respectively.

The CDR3 regions of human TCRbeta chains were analyzed by immunosequencing. As for the original processing: Repertoire TCRs were checked for matches against a reference library of SARS-CoV-2-specific TCRs that had been generated using the MIRA antigen-specificity platform. Breadth meant the fraction of unique TCRs that were SARS-CoV-2-associated, whereas depth meant the fraction of total T cells that were SARS-CoV-2-associated. Using the MIRA data, each spike-specific TCR was mapped to the spike region that the TCR reacts to and placed in a CD4 or CD8 class. Log10-transformed breadth and depth values were compared by one-way ANOVA with Sidak's multiple comparisons tests. Entries here come from immuneACCESS through TCRdb and include only in-frame sequences with V and J called. Some clones fail to appear in such tables; in the studies checked, an unresolved V gene covers under half of the shortfall, and the cause of the remainder is unknown. The V and J calls and clone size come from that table; D and trimming were worked out from the DNA. The sample table records around 60,000 clones; 80% to 95% of these occur just once. The top ten constitute about 6% of the sample.

Turning to this clone: The antigen it recognizes is unknown. No much larger clonotype is one base removed from it; base qualities were not supplied.

Broad study findings and their caveats: Conclusions about previously exposed vaccinees were limited because only six AZD1222 recipients were SARS-CoV-2 seropositive at baseline. No day 14 peak-response samples were available, so repertoires were characterized only after the peak T cell response. Most participants were white British and females outnumbered males, and the authors suggested that clonal diversity may have been underestimated. Reportedly, almost half of the unique spike-specific TCRs recognized epitopes lying outside the regions that are mutated in the B.1.351 and B.1.1.7 variants. In the small 56-69-year group, the increase in depth fell short of significance, most likely because of low power. Spike-specific TCR breadth and depth rose significantly after two AZD1222 doses compared with day 0 and with MenACWY recipients. Vaccine-associated CD4 TCRs spanned the whole spike protein, with dominant responses in regions 160-218 and 743-854.

The germline V gene supplies CDR1 MNHEY and CDR2 SVGEGT. V loses 6 bases, J loses 7 bases, and the germline ends lie 16 bases apart. Counted from cysteine to phenylalanine, this CDR3 has 14 amino acids. Here the CDR3 DNA is all that survives: 42 bases in frame from base 1. The sample's time point label, in plain terms: about 28 days (+/-7) after the second vaccine dose. This sample's treatment or condition label indicates: meningococcal conjugate vaccine given as trial control. Vaccinee samples came from UK trials COV001 and COV002, including a single-blind randomized controlled phase 2/3 trial of AZD1222 (ChAdOx1 nCoV-19) in healthy adults. For TCRbeta chain sequencing, PBMC samples from trial participants were taken at day 0 and at day 28 after the second dose.

This sequence uses TRBV6-2 or TRBV6-3 and TRBJ1-5; the D gene is perhaps TRBD1, from 5 matching bases. The TCR sequence derives from an adult who received the MenACWY meningococcal vaccine as a control. The sequencing here drew on peripheral blood, taken 28 days after the second dose of the MenACWY control vaccine. The CDR3 amino acid sequence is: CASSLGGGWQPQHF. The nucleotide sequence reads TGTGCCAGCAGCCTGGGGGGAGGGTGGCAGCCCCAGCATTTT.